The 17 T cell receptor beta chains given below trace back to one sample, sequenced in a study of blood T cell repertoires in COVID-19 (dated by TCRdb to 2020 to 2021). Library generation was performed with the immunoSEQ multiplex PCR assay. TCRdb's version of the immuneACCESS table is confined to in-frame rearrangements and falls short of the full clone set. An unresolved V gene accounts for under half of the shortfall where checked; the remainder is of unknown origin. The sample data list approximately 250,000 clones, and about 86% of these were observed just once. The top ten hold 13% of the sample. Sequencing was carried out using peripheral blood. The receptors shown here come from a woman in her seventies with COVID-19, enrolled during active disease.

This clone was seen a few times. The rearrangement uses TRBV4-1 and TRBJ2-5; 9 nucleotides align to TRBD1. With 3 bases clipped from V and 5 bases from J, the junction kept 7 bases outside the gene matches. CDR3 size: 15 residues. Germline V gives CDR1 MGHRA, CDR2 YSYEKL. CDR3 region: CASSQGDRDSETQYF. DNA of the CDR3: TGCGCCAGCAGCCAGGGGGACAGGGACAGCGAGACCCAGTACTTC.

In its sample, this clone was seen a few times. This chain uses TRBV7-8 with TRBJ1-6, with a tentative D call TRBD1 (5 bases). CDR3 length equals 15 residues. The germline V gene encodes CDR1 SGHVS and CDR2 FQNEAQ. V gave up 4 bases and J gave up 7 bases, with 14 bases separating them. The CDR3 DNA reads TGTGCCAGCAGCTCCGCCGTGGGGCAGAATTCACCCCTCCACTTT. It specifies CASSSAVGQNSPLHF.

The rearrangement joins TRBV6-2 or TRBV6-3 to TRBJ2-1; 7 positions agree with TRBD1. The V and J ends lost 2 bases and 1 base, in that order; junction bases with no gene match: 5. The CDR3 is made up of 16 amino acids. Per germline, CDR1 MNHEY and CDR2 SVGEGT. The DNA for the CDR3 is TGTGCCAGCAGTTACACATGGGACAGTTCCTACAATGAGCAGTTCTTC. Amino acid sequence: CASSYTWDSSYNEQFF.

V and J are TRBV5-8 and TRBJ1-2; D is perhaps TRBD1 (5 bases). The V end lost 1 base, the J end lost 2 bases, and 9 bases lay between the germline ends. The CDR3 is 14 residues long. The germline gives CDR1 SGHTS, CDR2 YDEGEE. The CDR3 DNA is TGTGCCAGCAGCTTGACAGGTCTAAACTATGGCTACACCTTC. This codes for CASSLTGLNYGYTF.

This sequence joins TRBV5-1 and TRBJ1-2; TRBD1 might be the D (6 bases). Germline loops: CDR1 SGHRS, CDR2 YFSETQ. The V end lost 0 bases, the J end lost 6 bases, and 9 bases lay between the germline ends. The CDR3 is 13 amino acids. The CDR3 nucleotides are TGCGCCAGCAGCTTGGAGTCAGGGGATGGCTACACCTTC. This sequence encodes CASSLESGDGYTF.

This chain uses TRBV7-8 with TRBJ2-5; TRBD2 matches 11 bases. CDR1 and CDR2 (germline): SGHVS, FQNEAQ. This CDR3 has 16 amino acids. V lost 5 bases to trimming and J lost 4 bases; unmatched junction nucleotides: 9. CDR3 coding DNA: TGTGCCAGCAGCCTACTAACGACTAGCGGGGTAGAGACCCAGTACTTC. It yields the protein CASSLLTTSGVETQYF.

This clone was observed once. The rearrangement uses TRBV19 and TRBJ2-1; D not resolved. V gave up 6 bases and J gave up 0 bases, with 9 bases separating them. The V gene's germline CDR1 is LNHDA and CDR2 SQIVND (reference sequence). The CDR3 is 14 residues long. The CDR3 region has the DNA TGTGCCAGTAGGAAAGTGAGCTCCTACAATGAGCAGTTCTTC. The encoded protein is CASRKVSSYNEQFF. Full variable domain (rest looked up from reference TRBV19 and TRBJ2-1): DGGITQSPKYLFRKEGQNVTLSCEQNLNHDAMYWYRQDPGQGLRLIYYSQIVNDFQKGDIAEGYSVSREKKESFPLTVTSAQKNPTAFYLCASRKVSSYNEQFFGPGTRLTVL.

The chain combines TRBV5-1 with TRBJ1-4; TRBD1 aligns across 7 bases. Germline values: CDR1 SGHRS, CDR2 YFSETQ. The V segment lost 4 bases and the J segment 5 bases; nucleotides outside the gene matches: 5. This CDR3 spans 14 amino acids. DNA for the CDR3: TGCGCCAGCAGCCCGGGACAGTCGAATGAAAAACTGTTTTTT. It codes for CASSPGQSNEKLFF. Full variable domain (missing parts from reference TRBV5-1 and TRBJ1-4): KAGVTQTPRYLIKTRGQQVTLSCSPISGHRSVSWYQQTPGQGLQFLFEYFSETQRNKGNFPGRFSGRQFSNSRSEMNVSTLELGDSALYLCASSPGQSNEKLFFGSGTQLSVL.

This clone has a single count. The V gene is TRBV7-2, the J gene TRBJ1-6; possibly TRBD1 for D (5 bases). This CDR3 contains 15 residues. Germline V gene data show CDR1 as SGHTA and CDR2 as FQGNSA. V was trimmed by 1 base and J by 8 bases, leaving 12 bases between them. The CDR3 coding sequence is TGTGCCAGCAGCTTAGGGGGGGGGAAGGATTCACCCCTCCACTTT. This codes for CASSLGGGKDSPLHF.

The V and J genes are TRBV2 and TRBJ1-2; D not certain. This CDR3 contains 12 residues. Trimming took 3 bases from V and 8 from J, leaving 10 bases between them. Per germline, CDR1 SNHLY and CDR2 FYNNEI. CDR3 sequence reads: CASSEGGRGYTF. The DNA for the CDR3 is TGTGCCAGCAGTGAGGGTGGCAGGGGCTACACCTTC.

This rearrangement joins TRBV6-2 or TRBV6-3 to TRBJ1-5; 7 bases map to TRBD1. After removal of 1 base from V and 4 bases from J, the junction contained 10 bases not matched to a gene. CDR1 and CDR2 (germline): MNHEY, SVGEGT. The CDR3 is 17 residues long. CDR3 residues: CASSYYTSGTANQPQHF. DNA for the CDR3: TGTGCCAGCAGTTACTATACGTCAGGGACAGCAAATCAGCCCCAGCATTTT.

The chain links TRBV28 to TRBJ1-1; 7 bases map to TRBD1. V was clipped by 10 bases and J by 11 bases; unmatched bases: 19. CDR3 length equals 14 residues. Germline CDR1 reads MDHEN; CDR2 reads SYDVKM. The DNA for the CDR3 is TGTGCCACGGAAGACCCTAGGGGGCGCCGAGAGGCTTTCTTT. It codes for CATEDPRGRREAFF.

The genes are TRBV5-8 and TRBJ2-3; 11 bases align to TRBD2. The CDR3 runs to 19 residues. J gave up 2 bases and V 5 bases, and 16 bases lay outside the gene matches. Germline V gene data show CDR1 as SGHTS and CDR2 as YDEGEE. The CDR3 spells CASSPGTSGTWGVTDTQYF. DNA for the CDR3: TGTGCCAGCAGTCCCGGGACTAGCGGAACATGGGGGGTCACAGATACGCAGTATTTT.

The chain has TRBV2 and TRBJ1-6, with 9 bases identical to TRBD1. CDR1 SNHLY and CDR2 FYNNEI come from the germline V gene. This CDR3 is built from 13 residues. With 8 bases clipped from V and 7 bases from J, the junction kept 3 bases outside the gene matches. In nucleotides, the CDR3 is TGTGCCAGCGAGGGACAGGGAAATTCACCCCTCCACTTT. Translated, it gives CASEGQGNSPLHF.

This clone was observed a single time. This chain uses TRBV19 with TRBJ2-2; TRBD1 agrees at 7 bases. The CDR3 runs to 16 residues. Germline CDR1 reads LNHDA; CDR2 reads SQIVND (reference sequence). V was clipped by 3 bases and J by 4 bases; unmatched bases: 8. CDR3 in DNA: TGTGCCAGTAGTATGAAGTTAAGGGGGCGCACCGGGGAGCTGTTTTTT. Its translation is CASSMKLRGRTGELFF.

CDR3 nucleotide sequence: TGTGCCAGCAGCCGCGGACTAGCGGGGGGGGAGACCCAGTACTTC. Translating gives CASSRGLAGGETQYF. The chain uses TRBV3-1 (or the pseudogene TRBV3-2) and TRBJ2-5, with TRBD2 matching over 15 bases. Trimming removed 4 bases from V and 5 bases from J; junction bases left unmatched: 2. This CDR3 region has 15 residues. Germline lookup yields CDR1 LGHDT and CDR2 YNNKEL (reference sequence).

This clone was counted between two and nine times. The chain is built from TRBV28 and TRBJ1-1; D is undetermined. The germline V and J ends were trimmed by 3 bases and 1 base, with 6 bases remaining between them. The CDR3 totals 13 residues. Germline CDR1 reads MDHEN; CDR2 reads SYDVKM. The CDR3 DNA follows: TGTGCCAGCAGTTTTACGGGGAACACTGAAGCTTTCTTT. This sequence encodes CASSFTGNTEAFF.